This record looks at one T cell receptor (beta chain) sequence and its context. Treatment described: randomized to nivolumab then ipilimumab (arm A) or the reverse (arm B). The data belong to a study of sequential checkpoint blockade in melanoma. Overall study context: Arm A got nivolumab then ipilimumab; arm B the reverse, 1:1.

V was trimmed by 4 bases and J by 3 bases, leaving 7 bases between them. Germline CDR1 and CDR2: MNHEY and SVGAGI. CDR3 size: 14 residues. Data came from immunoSEQ multiplex PCR; TCRdb stores just in-frame clones and leaves some out. The table lists approximately 9,000 clones, around 73% of them singletons. This specimen consisted of CD8+ T cells sorted from blood (inferred from file names), obtained from a patient given nivolumab and ipilimumab in sequence. The TCR comes from a human donor with melanoma. The V gene is TRBV6-5, the J gene TRBJ1-6; maybe TRBD1 (5 bases). CDR3: CASSSRGYNSPLHF. In DNA form, the CDR3 reads TGTGCCAGCAGTTCTAGGGGCTATAATTCACCCCTCCACTTT.